This TCR beta chain appears in the sequencing data of a study of blood T cells in healthy people across ages. Germline loops: CDR1 SGHTA, CDR2 FQGNSA. There are 14 residues in the CDR3. This clonotype showed up just once. The germline gene is not matched at one end of the junction; a read error may be the cause. A second PCR of about 6 to 12 cycles used a sample-barcoded 5' primer and a J-beta primer mix. TCRdb fed the 5' RACE reads into MiXCR, producing one record per CDR3 protein. The table lists fewer than 1,200,000 distinct CDR3 sequences, under 30% of them singletons. The sample also formed part of further work on T cells of mothers and their children. This second study says: Donors comprised three healthy Caucasian mothers plus their six children.

The V and J genes are TRBV7-2 and TRBJ2-7; TRBD2 matches 9 bases. This clonotype was obtained from a girl aged 2-10 years in good health. The sample consisted of blood. In DNA form, the CDR3 reads TGTGCCAGCAACTTAGCGGGAGCAGTCTCCGAGCAGTACTTC. Protein: CASNLAGAVSEQYF. Combining the CDR3 with reference TRBV7-2 and TRBJ2-7 gives the whole variable domain GAGVSQSPSNKVTEKGKDVELRCDPISGHTALYWYRQSLGQGLEFLIYFQGNSAPDKSGLPSDRFSAERTGGSVSTLTIQRTQQEDSAVYLCASNLAGAVSEQYFGPGTRLTVT.